This T cell receptor beta chain was sequenced for a study of blood T cells in healthy people across ages. Using a J-beta primer mix together with a sample-barcoded 5' primer, a second PCR was run for about 7 to 12 cycles. Researchers report that a template-switch adaptor with 12 random nucleotides tagged each cDNA molecule. A minimum of 3 million CDR3-containing paired-end reads was obtained for each sample. TCRdb reanalysed the 5' RACE reads using MiXCR and keeps one entry per CDR3 protein. The sample records around 940,000 distinct CDR3 sequences, about 53% being singletons. Germline V gene data show CDR1 as SEHNR and CDR2 as FQNEAQ (reference sequence). The CDR3 is 15 residues long. On this clonotype: A read error may produce the germline difference seen at one junction end.

This receptor was obtained from a woman aged 55-75 years in good health. The rearrangement links TRBV7-9 to TRBJ1-2; TRBD1 matches 7 bases. The specimen sequenced was blood. CDR3 residues: CANSFTGADDYGYTF. Here the CDR3 DNA reads TGTGCCAACAGCTTTACAGGGGCAGATGACTATGGCTACACCTTC.